The present T cell receptor beta chain was sequenced within a study of response to subunit inactivated influenza vaccine. Broader study findings: There was a suggestion from the authors that each seasonal influenza vaccination recruits few new T cells.

CDR1 MDHEN and CDR2 SYDVKM come from the germline V gene. V was clipped by 5 bases and J by 3 bases, with 11 bases between them. The CDR3 runs 14 residues. MiXCR was run by TCRdb on the RT-PCR reads, yielding one entry per CDR3 protein. Of around 250,000 distinct CDR3 sequences in the sample, 12% were seen once. This clonotype turned up a few times. Its specificity is not known. The sequence derives from a man in his forties or fifties who received an inactivated influenza vaccine. This chain joins TRBV28 and TRBJ1-5; D is undetermined. Sequenced material: non-naive T cells sorted from PBMCs, taken approximately 15 days before vaccination. CDR3 nucleotides: TGTGCCAGCAGTCCGTACAGCACCAATCAGCCCCAGCATTTT. As protein: CASSPYSTNQPQHF.